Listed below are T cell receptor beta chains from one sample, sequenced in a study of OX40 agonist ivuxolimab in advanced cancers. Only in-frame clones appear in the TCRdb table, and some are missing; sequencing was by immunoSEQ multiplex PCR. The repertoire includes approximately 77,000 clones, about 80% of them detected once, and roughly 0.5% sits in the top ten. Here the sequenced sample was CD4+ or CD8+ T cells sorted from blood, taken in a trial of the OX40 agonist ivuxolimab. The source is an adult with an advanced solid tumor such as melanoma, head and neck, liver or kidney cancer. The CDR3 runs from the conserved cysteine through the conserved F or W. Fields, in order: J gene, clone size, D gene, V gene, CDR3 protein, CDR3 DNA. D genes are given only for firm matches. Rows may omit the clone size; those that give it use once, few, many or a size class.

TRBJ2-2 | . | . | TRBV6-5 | CASSPARATGELFF | TGTGCCAGCAGTCCCGCCCGGGCCACCGGGGAGCTGTTTTTT
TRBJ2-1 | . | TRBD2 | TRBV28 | CASSLLAGHNEQFF | TGTGCCAGCAGTTTACTAGCGGGGCACAATGAGCAGTTCTTC
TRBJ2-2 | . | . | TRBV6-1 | CASSEVISGQLGLNRELFF | TGTGCCAGTAGTGAAGTCATATCAGGACAACTCGGACTTAATCGGGAGCTGTTTTTT
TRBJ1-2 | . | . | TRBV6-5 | CASSSDIPTIYGYTF | TGTGCCAGCAGTTCAGACATCCCCACTATCTATGGCTACACCTTC
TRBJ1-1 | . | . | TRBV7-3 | CASSSDTDTEAFF | TGTGCCAGCAGTTCGGATACGGACACTGAAGCTTTCTTT
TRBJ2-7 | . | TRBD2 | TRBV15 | CATSRGLMLAGARLAYEQYF | TGTGCCACCAGCAGAGGTCTTATGCTAGCGGGAGCACGATTGGCCTACGAGCAGTACTTC
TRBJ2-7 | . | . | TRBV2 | CASSEVNRVGEQYF | TGTGCCAGCAGTGAAGTGAACAGGGTCGGAGAGCAGTACTTC
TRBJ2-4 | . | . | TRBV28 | CASSQYLAKNIQYF | TGTGCCAGCAGTCAGTACTTAGCCAAAAACATTCAGTACTTC
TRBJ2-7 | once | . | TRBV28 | CASRSLTGRSSYEQYF | TGTGCCAGCAGATCTCTAACAGGGCGTAGCTCCTACGAGCAGTACTTC
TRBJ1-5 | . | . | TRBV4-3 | CASSQRVSQPQHF | TGCGCCAGCAGCCAAAGGGTTAGCCAGCCCCAGCATTTT
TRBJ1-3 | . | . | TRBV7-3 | CASSRGPYADTIYF | TGTGCCAGCAGCCGCGGACCGTATGCGGACACCATATATTTT
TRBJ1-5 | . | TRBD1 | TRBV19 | CASSEPGQGQPQHF | TGTGCCAGTAGTGAGCCGGGACAGGGACAGCCCCAGCATTTT
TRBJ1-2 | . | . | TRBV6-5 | CASSYSWTVRDGYTF | TGTGCCAGCAGTTACTCGTGGACCGTCCGCGATGGCTACACCTTC
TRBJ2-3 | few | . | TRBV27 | CASSLNQKPSTDTQYF | TGTGCCAGCAGTTTAAATCAGAAACCTAGCACAGATACGCAGTATTTT
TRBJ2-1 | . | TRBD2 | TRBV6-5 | CASSSIAGGPWEQFF | TGTGCCAGCAGCTCTATAGCGGGAGGGCCATGGGAGCAGTTCTTC
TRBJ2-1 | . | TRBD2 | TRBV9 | CASSGRREDNEQFF | TGTGCCAGCAGCGGAAGACGGGAGGACAATGAGCAGTTCTTC
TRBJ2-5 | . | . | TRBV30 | CAWSMRGGETQYF | TGTGCCTGGAGTATGAGGGGGGGGGAGACCCAGTACTTC
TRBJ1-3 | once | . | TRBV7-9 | CASSLGSGNTIYF | TGTGCCAGCAGCTTGGGCTCTGGAAACACCATATATTTT
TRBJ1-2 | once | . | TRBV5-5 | CASSPTPTENYGYTF | TGTGCCAGCAGCCCTACCCCGACTGAGAACTATGGCTACACCTTC
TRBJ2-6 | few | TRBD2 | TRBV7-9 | CASSLAGGPGANVLTF | TGTGCCAGCAGCTTAGCGGGAGGGCCCGGGGCCAACGTCCTGACTTTC
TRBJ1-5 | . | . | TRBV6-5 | CASTDYSNQPQHF | TGTGCCAGCACCGACTATAGCAATCAGCCCCAGCATTTT
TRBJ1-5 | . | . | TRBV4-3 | CASSQDRGQPQHF | TGCGCCAGCAGCCAAGACCGCGGGCAGCCCCAGCATTTT
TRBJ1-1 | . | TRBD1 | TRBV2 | CASSEQGENTEAFF | TGTGCCAGCAGTGAACAGGGGGAGAACACTGAAGCTTTCTTT
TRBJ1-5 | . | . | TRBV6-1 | CASSDRGRGSNQPQHF | TGTGCCAGCAGTGACCGGGGCAGGGGCAGCAATCAGCCCCAGCATTTT
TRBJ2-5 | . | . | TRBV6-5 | CASRDGVQETQYF | TGTGCCAGCAGGGACGGCGTACAAGAGACCCAGTACTTC
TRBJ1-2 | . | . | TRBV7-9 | CASSQNRDGYTF | TGTGCCAGCAGCCAGAACAGGGATGGCTACACCTTC
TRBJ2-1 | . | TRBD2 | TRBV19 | CASSAGTSGRGNEQFF | TGTGCCAGTAGTGCCGGGACTAGCGGGCGCGGGAATGAGCAGTTCTTC
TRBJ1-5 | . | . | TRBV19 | CASSRGGPDQPQHF | TGTGCCAGTTCCCGGGGAGGGCCGGATCAGCCCCAGCATTTT
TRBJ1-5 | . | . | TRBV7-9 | CASSPRGGFQPQHF | TGTGCCAGCAGCCCACGGGGTGGATTTCAGCCCCAGCATTTT
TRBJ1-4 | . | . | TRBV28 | CASSYRPPDNEKLFF | TGTGCCAGCAGTTATCGGCCCCCTGATAATGAAAAACTGTTTTTT